The rows below give T cell receptor beta chains drawn from one sample of a study of shared clonotypes between healthy human individuals. Measured with immunoSEQ multiplex PCR; TCRdb has only the in-frame clones, and not every one. The data hold some 2,400,000 clones, with almost 96% observed a single time. Sequenced: naive CD4+ T cells sorted from blood. Every receptor here comes from a man aged 18 to 29 in good health. CDR3s include the opening cysteine and the closing phenylalanine or tryptophan. The order of the fields is J gene, V gene, D gene, clone size, CDR3 DNA, CDR3 protein. The D gene is left open where the match is weak. Clone size, where shown, is once, few, many, or a class for clones that have expanded.

j_call: TRBJ2-7; v_call: TRBV28; d_call: .; clone_size: .; cdr3_nt: TGTGCCAGCAAGAGGGGGGGATACGAGCAGTACTTC; cdr3_aa: CASKRGGYEQYF
j_call: TRBJ1-2; v_call: TRBV11-2; d_call: TRBD1; clone_size: .; cdr3_nt: TGTGCCAGCAGCTTAGATGTGTTGTACAGGGGGGGCACCTTC; cdr3_aa: CASSLDVLYRGGTF
j_call: TRBJ2-7; v_call: TRBV27; d_call: TRBD2; clone_size: .; cdr3_nt: TGTGCCAGCAGTCCCAATTACGGGCGGGAGTCCTACGAGCAGTACTTC; cdr3_aa: CASSPNYGRESYEQYF
j_call: TRBJ2-7; v_call: TRBV20-1; d_call: .; clone_size: .; cdr3_nt: TGCAGTGCTAGAGATGAGAAGCAGTACTTC; cdr3_aa: CSARDEKQYF
j_call: TRBJ2-7; v_call: TRBV5-1; d_call: .; clone_size: .; cdr3_nt: TGCGCCAGCAGCCCCGGGACCCAGGCAATTGCGATCGAGCAGTACTTC; cdr3_aa: CASSPGTQAIAIEQYF
j_call: TRBJ2-5; v_call: TRBV30; d_call: .; clone_size: .; cdr3_nt: TGTGCCTGGACGCGAATTAGTGGGACCCAGTACTTC; cdr3_aa: CAWTRISGTQYF
j_call: TRBJ2-3; v_call: TRBV5-1; d_call: TRBD2; clone_size: .; cdr3_nt: TGCGCCAGCAGCCTAGGGACTAGCGGAGATACGCAGTATTTT; cdr3_aa: CASSLGTSGDTQYF
j_call: TRBJ2-3; v_call: TRBV9; d_call: TRBD2; clone_size: .; cdr3_nt: TGTGCCAGCAGCGTATGGGGCGAGAGGGGAGGGGCAGATACGCAGTATTTT; cdr3_aa: CASSVWGERGGADTQYF
j_call: TRBJ2-7; v_call: TRBV7-9; d_call: .; clone_size: .; cdr3_nt: TGTGCCAGCAGCCCTCGGGACACCTACCGTACCTACGAGCAGTACTTC; cdr3_aa: CASSPRDTYRTYEQYF
j_call: TRBJ2-4; v_call: TRBV7-9; d_call: .; clone_size: once; cdr3_nt: TGTGCCAGCAGCCCCGGGACGGAAAACATTCAGTACTTC; cdr3_aa: CASSPGTENIQYF
j_call: TRBJ1-3; v_call: TRBV11-2; d_call: .; clone_size: .; cdr3_nt: TGTGCCAGCAGCCCAACGACAGCGTGGTCTGGAAACACCATATATTTT; cdr3_aa: CASSPTTAWSGNTIYF